A single sample gave rise to the 25 T cell receptor beta chains below, sequenced in a study of metastatic and nonmetastatic thyroid tumors. Each patient came to thyroid surgery without any prior treatment (of any kind). TCRdb reassembled clones from the PCR reads with MiXCR. The table lists fewer than 100,000 clones, more than 12% of them singletons, with 3.6% in the top ten. The specimen was blood. These receptors originate from a female donor with papillary thyroid cancer or a benign thyroid nodule (not recorded which). Some clones in this sample may be carry-over from other donors' samples.

Many counts were recorded for this clone. This rearrangement joins TRBV5-8 to TRBJ1-4; the match to TRBD1 covers 8 bases. This CDR3 contains 15 residues. The germline V gene encodes CDR1 SGHTS and CDR2 YDEGEE. Trimming at V came to 4 bases and at J to 7 bases, leaving 9 bases not matched to a gene. This CDR3 reads CASSAGQGEGEKLFF. The CDR3 DNA sequence: TGTGCCAGCAGCGCTGGACAGGGAGAAGGTGAAAAACTGTTTTTT.

This clone appeared many times. The chain recombines TRBV30 with TRBJ1-4; possible D gene TRBD1, 5 bases. This CDR3 is built from 13 residues. V lost 6 bases, J lost 8 bases, and 16 bases lay in between. Germline-derived CDR1 and CDR2 are GTSNPN and SVGIG (reference sequence). DNA for the CDR3: TGTGCCTGTTTCGTTGGGGGTACGGAAAAACTGTTTTTT. This encodes CACFVGGTEKLFF.

On this clone: It may be a read error: a sequence one base away is much more abundant. This chain links TRBV4-1 with TRBJ1-6; D ambiguous. The germline CDR1 and CDR2 sequences are MGHRA and YSYEKL. The CDR3 loop spans 16 amino acids. The CDR3 DNA follows: TGCACCAGCAGCCAAGAGGTGCAGGTCTATAATTCACCCCTCCACTTT. Translating gives CTSSQEVQVYNSPLHF.

Turning to this clone: An end of the junction does not agree with germline; a read error may underlie this. J is TRBJ1-5 and V is TRBV28, with a tentative D call TRBD1 (6 bases). The CDR3 is 12 amino acids. Germline V lookup: CDR1 MDHEN, CDR2 SYDVKM. The CDR3 loop reads CAISSQGQPQHF. CDR3 sequence (DNA): TGTGCCATCAGTTCGCAGGGGCAGCCCCAGCATTTT.

This clone was observed at least ten times. The rearrangement joins TRBV12-3 or TRBV12-4 to TRBJ2-1; 9 positions agree with TRBD1. This CDR3 comprises 14 residues. With V trimmed by 5 bases and J by 5 bases, 4 bases remained unmatched. The CDR3 here is CASSHRGLDNEQFF. CDR3 DNA sequence: TGTGCCAGCAGTCACAGGGGGCTGGACAATGAGCAGTTCTTC.

In its sample, this clone was seen many times. The rearrangement uses TRBV14 and TRBJ2-7; D is perhaps TRBD1 (6 bases). With 1 base removed from V and 0 bases from J, the gap between germline ends came to 13 bases. Germline-derived CDR1 and CDR2 are SGHDN and FVKESK. The CDR3 spans 16 residues. The CDR3 bases are TGTGCCAGCAGCCAAGTGACAGGCAACAGCTCCTACGAGCAGTACTTC. Its translation: CASSQVTGNSSYEQYF.

This clone was counted at least ten times. The chain is built from TRBV27 and TRBJ1-5; D perhaps matches TRBD1 (5 bases). This CDR3 has 16 residues. Germline CDR1 and CDR2: MNHEY and SMNVEV (reference sequence). Trimming cost V 8 bases and J 0 bases, with 17 bases left between them. CDR3 loop: CASPREGTYSNQPQHF. In DNA, the CDR3 is TGTGCCAGCCCCCGGGAAGGGACTTATAGCAATCAGCCCCAGCATTTT.

This clone occurred a few times. The rearrangement joins TRBV11-1 to TRBJ2-7; 8 bases align to TRBD1. Germline-derived CDR1 and CDR2 are SGHAT and FQDESV (reference sequence). V shed 4 bases and J 1 base; nucleotides not matched to a gene: 15. CDR3 size: 18 residues. The CDR3 DNA reads as TGTGCCAGCAGCTCCCCCCCTAGCCGGGACAGGTCTTCCTACGAGCAGTACTTC. Its protein product is CASSSPPSRDRSSYEQYF.

The sample holds many counts of this clone. The V and J genes are TRBV18 and TRBJ1-1; perhaps TRBD1 as D (5 bases). The CDR3 has 13 residues. Germline V lookup: CDR1 KGHSH, CDR2 LQKENI. The V end lost 1 base, the J end lost 3 bases, and 6 bases lay between the germline ends. CDR3 DNA sequence: TGTGCCAGCTCACCACTACAGGACACTGAAGCTTTCTTT. As protein: CASSPLQDTEAFF.

This clone was seen repeatedly, ten times or more. This chain uses TRBV6-6 with TRBJ1-2, with 8 bases aligning to TRBD1. The CDR3 extends over 16 amino acids. Germline CDR1 and CDR2: MNHNY and SVGAGI (reference sequence). Unmatched junction bases numbered 6, after V lost 2 bases and J lost 1 base. This CDR3 reads CASSYIGTGINYGYTF. As DNA, the CDR3 is TGTGCCAGCAGTTACATCGGGACAGGAATTAACTATGGCTACACCTTC.

This clone showed up just a few times. This may be a read error: a much more frequent sequence differs by one nucleotide. J is TRBJ1-2 and V is TRBV28, with unresolved D. Trimming took off 5 bases at V and 7 bases at J, with 14 bases between the two ends. Germline V gene lookup returns CDR1 MDHEN and CDR2 SYDVKM. The length of the CDR3 is 13 residues. The CDR3 DNA follows: TGTGCCAGCAGTCTTCAAGGGTGTCGTGGCTACACCTTC. This sequence encodes CASSLQGCRGYTF.

In this sample, this clone turned up many times. The chain employs TRBV10-1 and TRBJ2-2; D perhaps matches TRBD1 (6 bases). With 3 bases removed from V and 7 bases from J, the gap between germline ends came to 24 bases. Germline-derived CDR1 and CDR2 are WNHNN and SYGVQD (reference sequence). The CDR3 covers 18 residues. CDR3 DNA: TGCGCCAGCAGTGACTCTTTGCCCGGGGCAGGGGCAGGCGGGGAGCTGTTTTTT. Translation gives CASSDSLPGAGAGGELFF.

This clone was counted many times. One base away lies a much larger clone, so this may be a sequencing read error. This chain connects TRBV15 to TRBJ1-3, with D perhaps matching TRBD1 (6 bases). The germline gives CDR1 LNHNV, CDR2 YYDKDF (reference sequence). V lost 8 bases and J 7 bases, leaving 12 bases between the germline ends. CDR3 length equals 12 residues. CDR3 bases: TGTGCCACCCTGGGACATCCCAACACCATATATTTT. It codes for CATLGHPNTIYF.

About this clone: Since a much larger clone is just one base distant, this may be a read error. The V call is TRBV20-1, the J call TRBJ1-5; D is unclear. CDR1 is DFQATT and CDR2 is SNEGSKA in the germline V gene (reference sequence). The ends were cut back, 0 bases at V and 4 bases at J, with 13 bases in the middle. CDR3 length: 15 residues. The CDR3 DNA reads TGCAGTGCTAGAGATAACCGGGCGGGGAATCAGCCCCAGCATTTT. Translating it yields CSARDNRAGNQPQHF.

This clone has at least ten counts. The rearrangement links TRBV6-1 to TRBJ2-1, with a tentative D call TRBD1 (5 bases). V dropped 3 bases and J dropped 3 bases, with 12 bases sitting between them. From germline, CDR1 is MNHNS and CDR2 SASEGT. The CDR3 contains 15 residues. The CDR3 is CASSDALDNYNEQFF. For the CDR3, the DNA is TGTGCCAGCAGTGATGCCCTGGACAACTACAATGAGCAGTTCTTC.

This chain connects TRBV20-1 to TRBJ2-5; D may be TRBD1 or TRBD2 (5 bases each). V lost 3 bases and J lost 3, with 14 bases in between. CDR1 is DFQATT and CDR2 is SNEGSKA in the germline V gene (reference sequence). This CDR3 region has 14 residues. The CDR3 protein is CSARGDGREETQYF. The CDR3 DNA reads TGCAGTGCTAGGGGGGATGGGCGGGAAGAGACCCAGTACTTC.

This chain uses TRBV28 with TRBJ2-3; D not resolved. Trimming shortened V by 6 bases and J by 7 bases, and 8 bases separated the two germline ends. Per the germline V gene, CDR1 is MDHEN and CDR2 is SYDVKM. CDR3 length equals 11 residues. CDR3 bases: TGTGCCAGCAGAGAAGGGTATACGCAGTATTTT. It is translated as CASREGYTQYF.

As concerns this clone: Its ends do not fully match the called genes, so a read error is possible. The chain links TRBV28 to TRBJ1-3; 7 nucleotides line up with TRBD1. This CDR3 comprises 17 residues. Germline V gene lookup returns CDR1 MDHEN and CDR2 SYDVKM. The CDR3 DNA sequence: TGTGCCAGCAGCAGGCGGGACAGCCCTCTCGGTGGAAACACCGTATATTTT. Its protein is CASSRRDSPLGGNTVYF.

This clone came up a few times. A read error is possible here, since a much larger clone lies one base away. This rearrangement joins TRBV2 to TRBJ2-5, with 8 bases aligning to TRBD1. The CDR3 runs to 14 residues. Losses at the gene ends were 4 bases for V and 8 bases for J; bases not matched to a gene: 9. Germline V gene sequence: CDR1 SNHLY, CDR2 FYNNEI. CDR3 sequence reads: CASSVDRGGCTQYF. DNA for the CDR3: TGTGCCAGCAGTGTAGACAGGGGAGGATGTACCCAGTACTTC.

This clone has a count of ten or more. The V gene is TRBV10-3, the J gene TRBJ2-2; TRBD1 matches 12 bases. This CDR3 contains 17 residues. CDR1 and CDR2 from the germline V gene are ENHRY and SYGVKD. The J segment lost 0 bases and the V segment lost 7 bases, leaving 6 bases of the junction unmatched. The CDR3 sequence: CAINAGTGGANTGELFF. For the CDR3, the DNA is TGTGCCATCAACGCCGGGACAGGGGGCGCGAACACCGGGGAGCTGTTTTTT.

This clone showed up just a few times. This could be a read error, since a much larger clone is one nucleotide away. The identical CDR3 is also encoded by other nucleotide sequences in the sample. The chain carries TRBV29-1 and TRBJ2-1; either TRBD1 or TRBD2 may supply D (7 bases each). CDR3 length equals 12 residues. CDR1 is SQVTM and CDR2 is ANQGSEA in the germline V gene. CDR3 DNA: TGCAGTGTTAGACAGGGAGGGAATGAGCAGTTCTTC. Its translation: CSVRQGGNEQFF.

V is TRBV7-9 and J is TRBJ2-7; the D is unclear. Trimming stripped 2 bases from V and 3 bases from J, with 11 bases between. Germline V gene sequence: CDR1 SEHNR, CDR2 FQNEAQ (reference sequence). The CDR3 length is 14 residues. The DNA for the CDR3 is TGTGCCAGCAGCTTATACTTAGGCAACTACGAGCAGTACTTC. Protein product: CASSLYLGNYEQYF.

In its sample, this clone was seen many times. This chain links TRBV27 with TRBJ2-1; 11 positions match TRBD2. J gave up 6 bases and V 2 bases, and 3 bases lay outside the gene matches. Germline V lookup: CDR1 MNHEY, CDR2 SMNVEV (reference sequence). CDR3 length equals 15 residues. The CDR3 is CASSLPSGGINEQFF. The CDR3 DNA follows: TGTGCCAGCAGTTTACCTAGCGGGGGGATCAATGAGCAGTTCTTC.

This clone was seen many times. The chain links TRBV3-1 to TRBJ1-3; D is ambiguous. Trimming removed 4 bases from V and 4 bases from J, with 8 bases in between. CDR1 and CDR2 from the germline V gene are LGHDT and YNNKEL (reference sequence). The CDR3 consists of 13 residues. The CDR3 spells CASSPGRGNTIYF. CDR3 DNA sequence: TGTGCCAGCAGCCCCGGGAGGGGAAACACCATATATTTT. Full variable domain (remainder filled in from reference TRBV3-1 and TRBJ1-3): DTAVSQTPKYLVTQMGNDKSIKCEQNLGHDTMYWYKQDSKKFLKIMFSYNNKELIINETVPNRFSPKSPDKAHLNLHINSLELGDSAVYFCASSPGRGNTIYFGEGSWLTVV.

In its sample, this clone was seen many times. The chain carries TRBV10-1 and TRBJ2-5; D may be TRBD1 (5 bases). Germline values: CDR1 WNHNN, CDR2 SYGVQD (reference sequence). The CDR3 has 14 residues. V shed 1 base and J shed 2 bases, with 8 bases lying between them. Here the CDR3 DNA reads TGCGCCAGCAGTGAGTGGCAGGGACAAGAGACCCAGTACTTC. Its protein product is CASSEWQGQETQYF.